This T cell receptor (beta chain) was observed in a study of blood T cells in healthy people across ages. Only a few counts were recorded for this clonotype. Its antigen remains unknown. A sample-barcoded 5' primer and a J-beta primer mix were used in a second PCR of roughly 7 to 11 cycles. Every individual sample yielded 2.5 million or more paired-end reads (each containing CDR3). MiXCR, run by TCRdb on the 5' RACE reads, gives a single entry per CDR3 protein. The table records 910,000 or so distinct CDR3 sequences, roughly 51% of them present only once. General study findings and limits: When set beside aged donors, long-lived donors presented more naive CD4+ cells and higher diversity. Unsorted PBMCs blocked a conclusive comparison of naive and antigen-experienced cells.

The receptor's source is a woman aged 60 to 75 in good health. Sequencing was done on a sample of blood.

In DNA, the CDR3 is TGTGCCAGCAGCTTAGAACCGGGGCAAGCCAAAAACATTCAGTACTTC. This sequence encodes CASSLEPGQAKNIQYF. The chain employs TRBV7-9 and TRBJ2-4, with D perhaps assigned TRBD1 or TRBD2 (5 bases each). CDR3 length equals 16 residues. Germline CDR1 and CDR2: SEHNR and FQNEAQ (reference sequence). Trimming left V 1 base short and J 0 bases short, with 10 bases between.